This entry is about one TCR beta chain. Its target is not known. The CDR3 is cut off 3 residues early in the read; its end comes from the germline J gene. These data come from a study of T cells in women clearing cervical HPV infection. Study-level background: Cases' blood sampling followed lesion detection by median about 21 weeks (90 to 200). Overall study results and limits: Richness plus V gene abundances separated cases from controls with AUC 0.7 to 0.9.

The repertoire was sequenced with immunoSEQ multiplex PCR; TCRdb's copy has only in-frame clones and lacks some. The sample has about 19,000 clones, and its top ten clones hold about 3.3%. Germline CDR1 LGHNT, CDR2 FRNRAP. This CDR3 spans 16 amino acids. V gave up 6 bases and J gave up 5 bases, with 20 bases separating them. The sequence was obtained from a woman between 18 and 69 years old with a cervical HPV16 infection that either progressed to CIN3+ or cleared (not recorded which). The specimen sequenced was blood buffy coat. The chain joins TRBV12-5 to TRBJ2-1; D perhaps matches TRBD1 (5 bases). CDR3: CASGIIIGAADNEQFF. Incomplete CDR3 DNA: TGTGCTAGTGGCATAATAATAGGGGCGGCGGACAATGAG.